The next 22 T cell receptor beta chains were all read from a single sample in a study of beta chain features in type 1 diabetes. Every isolated RNA sample was fully reverse transcribed, so sequencing captured expressed TCRB transcripts. Sequenced by immunoSEQ multiplex PCR; TCRdb stores in-frame clones only, minus some. The table records 150,000 or so clones, roughly 50% of them present only once. Sequencing was performed on Tregs from blood. Receptors originate from a man aged 18 to 29 in good health.

The genes are TRBV4-3 and TRBJ2-7, with D possibly TRBD1 on 5 matching bases. Trimming took off 2 bases at V and 0 bases at J, with 8 bases between the two ends. Germline V lookup: CDR1 LGHNA, CDR2 YSLEER. The CDR3 is 14 residues long. The CDR3 DNA follows: TGCGCCAGCAGCCAACTGGACAACTCCTACGAGCAGTACTTC. Translating gives CASSQLDNSYEQYF.

This chain uses TRBV28 with TRBJ2-7; D ambiguous. CDR3 size: 15 residues. The V end was cut by 2 bases, the J end by 2 bases, with 13 bases between. Per germline, CDR1 MDHEN and CDR2 SYDVKM. The CDR3 sequence: CASSLGQAGPYEQYF. In nucleotides, the CDR3 is TGTGCCAGCAGTTTAGGTCAGGCAGGCCCCTACGAGCAGTACTTC.

The rearrangement uses TRBV7-2 and TRBJ2-1, with 7 bases aligning to TRBD2. Trimming took 5 bases from V and 9 from J; bases not matched to a gene: 7. Germline V gene sequence: CDR1 SGHTA, CDR2 FQGNSA. There are 13 residues in the CDR3. The CDR3 loop reads CASSPSGIGEQFF. The CDR3 DNA reads as TGTGCCAGCAGCCCGAGCGGGATCGGTGAGCAGTTCTTC.

This clone is a singleton in its sample. Germline is not matched at one junction end, which may reflect a read error. This sequence joins TRBV30 and TRBJ1-3; possible D gene TRBD1, 6 bases. Germline CDR1 and CDR2: GTSNPN and SVGIG (reference sequence). The CDR3 is made up of 13 amino acids. The CDR3 DNA reads TGTGCCGGGAGACAGGTCGCTGGAAACACCATATATTTT. Translating it yields CAGRQVAGNTIYF.

The gene calls are TRBV19 and TRBJ2-7; D is possibly TRBD1 (6 bases). The CDR3 spans 13 residues. V shed 6 bases and J shed 7 bases, with 16 bases lying between them. Germline V lookup: CDR1 LNHDA, CDR2 SQIVND (reference sequence). CDR3 sequence: CASSTQGLREQYF. The CDR3, as DNA: TGTGCCAGTAGCACTCAGGGGTTGCGGGAGCAGTACTTC.

The chain links TRBV5-6 to TRBJ2-7, with 10 bases aligning to TRBD2. This CDR3 spans 14 amino acids. The trim removed 5 bases at V and 1 base at J, leaving 3 bases unmatched. Per the germline V gene, CDR1 is SGHDT and CDR2 is YYEEEE. As DNA, the CDR3 is TGTGCCAGCAGACTAGCGGGAAGTTCCTACGAGCAGTACTTC. Translated, it gives CASRLAGSSYEQYF.

In its sample, this clone was seen a few times. The chain is built from TRBV7-2 and TRBJ2-1, with 7 positions matching TRBD2. The ends lost 2 bases at V and 9 bases at J; junction bases unmatched: 10. The CDR3 runs to 15 residues. Germline CDR1 reads SGHTA; CDR2 reads FQGNSA. CDR3 nucleotide sequence: TGTGCCAGCAGCTTATGGTGGGGCGGGGGTTTTGAGCAGTTCTTC. Amino acids: CASSLWWGGGFEQFF.

There are a few counts of this clone. V usage is TRBV12-2 and J usage is TRBJ1-5; the DNA was not compared with TRBD1, the D call given in the table. TRBV12-2 is labeled a pseudogene. CDR3 size: 21 residues. The CDR3 sequence is CASHKTGPDRALAHSNQPQHF. CDR3 in DNA: TGTGCAAGTCACAAAACGGGCCCGGACAGGGCGCTCGCCCATAGCAATCAGCCCCAGCATTTT.

This chain links TRBV5-1 with TRBJ2-1; weak D call: TRBD2 (6 bases). Trimming stripped 7 bases from V and 0 bases from J, with 11 bases between. CDR3 size: 14 residues. Germline V gene data show CDR1 as SGHRS and CDR2 as YFSETQ. In DNA, the CDR3 is TGCGCCAGCGACCCCGGGAGCTCCTACAATGAGCAGTTCTTC. Translation: CASDPGSSYNEQFF.

The DNA for the CDR3 is TGTGCCAGTAGTATAGCCGGGAGCCAAGAGACCCAGTACTTC. It is translated as CASSIAGSQETQYF. The V gene is TRBV19, the J gene TRBJ2-5, with a weak D call TRBD2 (6 bases). From germline, CDR1 is LNHDA and CDR2 SQIVND (reference sequence). V was pared by 1 base and J by 1 base, with 7 bases between. CDR3 length: 14 amino acids.

The gene calls are TRBV25-1 and TRBJ2-7, with 8 bases matching TRBD1. The length of the CDR3 is 14 residues. The V segment lost 5 bases and the J segment 7 bases; nucleotides outside the gene matches: 10. From germline, CDR1 is MGHDK and CDR2 SYGVNS. The chain's CDR3 is CASSRDRLRGEQYF. CDR3 nucleotides: TGTGCCAGCAGTCGGGACAGGCTACGGGGGGAGCAGTACTTC.

The rearrangement uses TRBV6-1 and TRBJ2-7; 9 bases agree with TRBD1. Germline assignment: CDR1 MNHNS and CDR2 SASEGT. V dropped 6 bases and J dropped 5; count of bases not matched to a gene: 8. The CDR3 totals 14 residues. The CDR3 here is CASRPTGGVDEQYF. The CDR3 DNA reads as TGTGCCAGCAGACCGACAGGGGGAGTTGACGAGCAGTACTTC.

The chain carries TRBV29-1 and TRBJ2-7; TRBD2 might be the D (6 bases). The CDR3 totals 13 residues. Germline CDR1 SQVTM, CDR2 ANQGSEA. V lost 4 bases, J lost 1 base, and 11 bases lay in between. Here the CDR3 reads CSVARGKSYEQYF. The DNA of the CDR3 is TGCAGCGTTGCCCGGGGGAAATCCTACGAGCAGTACTTC.

The chain employs TRBV18 and TRBJ1-4; possibly TRBD1 for D (5 bases). Germline V gene data show CDR1 as KGHSH and CDR2 as LQKENI. The CDR3 has 16 residues. V lost 1 base, J lost 0 bases, and 9 bases lay in between. CDR3 DNA: TGTGCCAGCTCACCACGAGGCAGGGCAACTAATGAAAAACTGTTTTTT. Its protein product is CASSPRGRATNEKLFF.

The J gene is TRBJ2-7, the V gene TRBV18, with D perhaps matching TRBD2 (6 bases). V shed 5 bases and J shed 3 bases, with 8 bases lying between them. This CDR3 has 12 residues. Germline V gives CDR1 KGHSH, CDR2 LQKENI. The DNA for the CDR3 is TGTGCCAGCTCAGGGCGGGACTACGAGCAGTACTTC. Translated, it gives CASSGRDYEQYF.

The chain carries TRBV28 and TRBJ2-7; D uncertain. Trimming took off 4 bases at V and 3 bases at J, with 4 bases between the two ends. This CDR3 is 11 amino acids long. Germline CDR1 is MDHEN and CDR2 is SYDVKM. The chain's CDR3 is CASSSIYEQYF. The CDR3 bases are TGTGCCAGCAGTTCTATCTACGAGCAGTACTTC.

The rearrangement uses TRBV5-1 and TRBJ2-1; unclear D gene. The V end was cut by 0 bases, the J end by 7 bases, with 8 bases between. Germline loops: CDR1 SGHRS, CDR2 YFSETQ. The CDR3 covers 13 residues. The CDR3 nucleotides read TGCGCCAGCAGCTTGGAGATGCGGAATGAGCAGTTCTTC. Translation gives CASSLEMRNEQFF.

This rearrangement joins TRBV2 to TRBJ2-5; 8 bases are shared with TRBD1. V trimming: 7 bases; J trimming: 11 bases; junction bases outside the gene matches: 15. The CDR3 has 14 amino acids. Germline assignment: CDR1 SNHLY and CDR2 FYNNEI. CDR3 DNA: TGTGCCAGCAATCTTGGACAGGGTAATTTCAAGCAGTACTTC. It translates to CASNLGQGNFKQYF.

The rearrangement joins TRBV6-1 to TRBJ2-7, with TRBD1 identical over 11 bases. The length of the CDR3 is 15 residues. Losses at the gene ends were 5 bases for V and 3 bases for J; bases not matched to a gene: 6. Germline V gene data show CDR1 as MNHNS and CDR2 as SASEGT. CDR3 nucleotides: TGTGCCAGCAGTAGACCGGGACAGGGGGTCTACGAGCAGTACTTC. Its protein product is CASSRPGQGVYEQYF.

This sequence joins TRBV7-9 and TRBJ1-4; 9 nucleotides match TRBD1. Germline assignment: CDR1 SEHNR and CDR2 FQNEAQ (reference sequence). The V and J ends lost 4 bases and 7 bases, in that order; junction bases with no gene match: 7. The CDR3 spans 15 residues. For the CDR3, the DNA is TGTGCCAGCAGCTCGGACAGGGGAAGAGGTGAAAAACTGTTTTTT. Translated, it gives CASSSDRGRGEKLFF.

The chain recombines TRBV28 with TRBJ1-1, with D unresolved. The V and J ends lost 5 bases and 3 bases respectively, with 7 bases between them. Germline CDR1 and CDR2: MDHEN and SYDVKM. The CDR3 consists of 12 residues. For the CDR3, the DNA is TGTGCCAGCAGTACCCTATACACTGAAGCTTTCTTT. Its translation is CASSTLYTEAFF.

This clone was counted a few times. This chain uses TRBV19 with TRBJ2-1, with D maybe TRBD1 (5 bases). V was pared by 1 base and J by 7 bases, with 14 bases between. The CDR3 consists of 15 residues. Germline CDR1 reads LNHDA; CDR2 reads SQIVND (reference sequence). CDR3 protein: CASSIVGPGWNEQFF. CDR3 sequence (DNA): TGTGCCAGTAGTATAGTGGGGCCAGGGTGGAATGAGCAGTTCTTC.